This is a list of T cell receptor beta chains from one sample in a study of T cell responses to AZD1222 COVID-19 vaccine. Assay: immunoSEQ multiplex PCR; the TCRdb copy retains only in-frame clones and omits some. This sample yields 120,000 or so clones, of which roughly 82% are seen a single time; approximately 26% belongs to the top ten. This sample comprised peripheral blood, obtained 28 days after the second AZD1222 dose. These receptors were taken from an adult who received the AZD1222 COVID-19 vaccine. Both conserved end residues are part of each CDR3. A D gene is named only where the DNA matches it firmly. Clone size is shown for a subset of rows, as once, few, many or a class of expanded clone.

>.|.|TRBJ1-2|TRBV11-2
TGTGCCAGCAGCCAAAACTCGGGACACTCTAACTATGGCTACACCTTC
CASSQNSGHSNYGYTF
>.|.|TRBJ2-2|TRBV21-1
TGTGCCAGCAGCAACGTGGCAGGGACGAGCACCGGGGAGCTGTTTTTT
CASSNVAGTSTGELFF
>.|.|TRBJ2-2|TRBV25-1
TGTGCCAGCAGTGAATCGGTGGGGACCGGGGAGCTGTTTTTT
CASSESVGTGELFF
>.|.|TRBJ2-1|TRBV10-3
TGTGCCATCAGTGCAGCAGGCTACAATGAGCAGTTCTTC
CAISAAGYNEQFF
>.|TRBD1|TRBJ2-1|TRBV6-2/TRBV6-3
TGTGCCAGCAGTAAATGGACAGGGGCCCTTGTCGGTAAGAATGAGCAGTTCTTC
CASSKWTGALVGKNEQFF
>.|.|TRBJ1-3|TRBV5-1
TGCGCCAGCAGCCCGAGCTCTGGAAACACCATATATTTT
CASSPSSGNTIYF
>.|.|TRBJ1-6|TRBV3-1/TRBV3-2
TGTGCCAGCAGCCAAGGGGCGGCGCATTATAATTCACCCCTCCACTTT
CASSQGAAHYNSPLHF
>.|.|TRBJ2-7|TRBV6-5
TGTGCCAGCAGTTACCGGGGTACCTACGAGCAGTACTTC
CASSYRGTYEQYF
>.|TRBD1|TRBJ1-2|TRBV6-5
TGTGCCAGCAGTCCTCAGGGGGGCATTGGCTACACCTTC
CASSPQGGIGYTF
>once|.|TRBJ2-7|TRBV6-2/TRBV6-3
TGTGCCAGCAGTTCAATCGGACAGCTCTACGAGCAGTACTTC
CASSSIGQLYEQYF
>.|.|TRBJ1-6|TRBV30
TGTGCCTGGAGTGAGCGATCCCCACCCCTCCACTTT
CAWSERSPPLHF
>few|.|TRBJ1-1|TRBV5-1
TGCGCCAGCAGCTTGGGGGCCTCGGGGGAAGGTGAAGCTTTCTTT
CASSLGASGEGEAFF
>.|TRBD1|TRBJ1-1|TRBV5-1
TGCGCCAGCAGCTTGCGAGACAGGGGGCAAGCTGAAGCTTTCTTT
CASSLRDRGQAEAFF
>.|TRBD1|TRBJ1-6|TRBV6-5
TGTGCCAGCAACAGGGACAGTCTGAATTCACCCCTCCACTTT
CASNRDSLNSPLHF
>.|.|TRBJ1-6|TRBV11-2
TGTGCCAGCAGCTCAGGCCAGGGTAACAATTCACCCCTCCACTTT
CASSSGQGNNSPLHF
>.|.|TRBJ2-7|TRBV2
TGTGCCAGCAGTGATAAAAGGGCGATTACCTACGAGCAGTACTTC
CASSDKRAITYEQYF
>.|TRBD1|TRBJ1-5|TRBV2
TGTGCCAGCAGTGACCAGGGGGGAAATCAGCCCCAGCATTTT
CASSDQGGNQPQHF
>.|TRBD1|TRBJ1-6|TRBV6-5
TGTGCCACCACAGGACAGGGATCTTCACCCCTCCACTTT
CATTGQGSSPLHF
>.|TRBD2|TRBJ2-1|TRBV4-1
TGCGCCAGCAGCCAACAGGGACTAGCGGGGCCCTACAATGAGCAGTTCTTC
CASSQQGLAGPYNEQFF
>.|TRBD2|TRBJ2-2|TRBV5-5
TGTGCCAGCAGCTTGGTTAGCGGGGGAACCGGGGAGCTGTTTTTT
CASSLVSGGTGELFF
>.|.|TRBJ1-2|TRBV27
TGTGCCAGCGCAGAACTAGGGATTACCTATGGCTACACCTTC
CASAELGITYGYTF
>once|TRBD1|TRBJ1-3|TRBV5-4
TGTGCCAGCAGTTCCTCCCAGGGGGCAGGAAACACCATATATTTT
CASSSSQGAGNTIYF
>.|.|TRBJ1-2|TRBV19
TGTGCCAGTAGCCCTGATGGGGTCCCTTTCTATGGCTACACCTTC
CASSPDGVPFYGYTF